A single T cell receptor beta chain is shown here with its context. This CDR3 is built from 16 residues. V was clipped by 2 bases and J by 7 bases; unmatched bases: 8. Germline values: CDR1 LNHDA, CDR2 SQIVND (reference sequence). TCRdb's copy holds only in-frame clones and misses some; the assay was immunoSEQ multiplex PCR. This table has around 110,000 clones, over 75% appearing once. This entry belongs to a study of control samples from healthy donors and cancer patients. This TCR derives from a woman in her forties or fifties with colorectal cancer. The sample comprised PBMCs. The chain employs TRBV19 and TRBJ2-1; 10 bases fit TRBD2. The CDR3 loop is CASSISAGGPGNEQFF. CDR3 DNA: TGTGCCAGTAGTATATCAGCGGGAGGGCCGGGGAATGAGCAGTTCTTC.